The 16 T cell receptor beta chains listed next were all sequenced from one sample in a study of cytomegalovirus exposure and HLA in healthy donors. Vbeta (60) and Jbeta (13) primers were used in the PCR. Method: immunoSEQ multiplex PCR; TCRdb's copy keeps in-frame clones and lacks some. The table for this sample gives approximately 76,000 clones. Sample: PBMCs. The receptor source for this set is a man younger than 35 in good health and CMV-seropositive.

The chain combines TRBV12-2 with TRBJ2-5; TRBD1, the table's D call, lacks a check against the DNA. TRBV12-2 is termed a pseudogene. This CDR3 contains 14 residues. This CDR3 reads CASRLTYRGETQYF. The CDR3 coding sequence is TGTGCAAGTCGCTTAACCTACAGGGGGGAGACCCAGTACTTC.

J is TRBJ2-5 and V is TRBV29-1, with 8 bases identical to TRBD2. The CDR3 totals 13 residues. The germline V gene has CDR1 SQVTM and CDR2 ANQGSEA. J lost 5 bases, V lost 5 bases, and 7 bases had no gene match. The CDR3 loop reads CSVISGGQETQYF. The CDR3 DNA sequence: TGCAGCGTTATAAGCGGGGGTCAGGAGACCCAGTACTTC.

The chain uses TRBV7-2 and TRBJ2-1; no clear D. This CDR3 comprises 13 residues. Germline loops: CDR1 SGHTA, CDR2 FQGNSA. The ends were cut back, 4 bases at V and 3 bases at J, with 7 bases in the middle. The CDR3 here is CASSSFYYNEQFF. The CDR3, as DNA: TGTGCCAGCAGCTCTTTCTACTACAATGAGCAGTTCTTC.

The rearrangement joins TRBV27 to TRBJ1-2; 9 nucleotides line up with TRBD1. V shed 5 bases, J shed 9 bases, and the junction held 10 bases outside the gene matches. The CDR3 spans 14 residues. Germline CDR1 reads MNHEY; CDR2 reads SMNVEV (reference sequence). The CDR3 is CASSLSGTGTSYTF. In nucleotides, the CDR3 is TGTGCCAGCAGTCTCTCCGGGACAGGGACGAGCTACACCTTC.

CDR3 residues: CASSLGEVSSGELFF. CDR3 sequence (DNA): TGTGCCAGCAGCTTAGGAGAGGTATCTTCCGGGGAGCTGTTTTTT. The rearrangement links TRBV7-9 to TRBJ2-2, with D unclear. Looked up from germline, CDR1 is SEHNR and CDR2 is FQNEAQ (reference sequence). The CDR3 consists of 15 residues. V was trimmed by 1 base and J by 6 bases, leaving 12 bases between them.

The V call is TRBV6-5, the J call TRBJ1-2; D unresolved. The CDR3 spans 13 residues. CDR1 is MNHEY, CDR2 SVGAGI, per germline. V lost 0 bases and J 12 bases, leaving 14 bases between the germline ends. The DNA of the CDR3 is TGTGCCAGCAGTTACTCGAGCGGGAGCGCCGACACCTTC. This encodes CASSYSSGSADTF.

With respect to this clone: Mismatch with germline at one junction end may stem from a read error. The rearrangement links TRBV2 to TRBJ2-2; no reliable D call. The CDR3 consists of 15 residues. Germline V gene sequence: CDR1 SNHLY, CDR2 FYNNEI. CDR3 nucleotides: TGTGTCAGCAGTGAAAAGCGTACGAACACCGGGGAGCTGTTTTTT. Translating gives CVSSEKRTNTGELFF.

The V gene is TRBV4-1, the J gene TRBJ2-3, with a weak D call TRBD2 (6 bases). The CDR3 is 16 residues long. V was shortened by 1 base and J by 1 base, with 12 bases between the two germline ends. Germline assignment: CDR1 MGHRA and CDR2 YSYEKL. The CDR3 region is CASSQGLGGGTDTQYF. CDR3 DNA: TGCGCCAGCAGCCAAGGGCTCGGCGGGGGCACAGATACGCAGTATTTT.

The V call is TRBV7-2, the J call TRBJ1-4; the D gene is possibly TRBD1 (6 bases). The CDR3 length is 13 residues. The germline V gene encodes CDR1 SGHTA and CDR2 FQGNSA. V dropped 3 bases and J dropped 7 bases, with 9 bases sitting between them. CDR3 in DNA: TGTGCCAGCAGCTTCGGGGGGCGTGAAAAACTGTTTTTT. Protein sequence: CASSFGGREKLFF.

The rearrangement joins TRBV2 to TRBJ1-1; 9 nucleotides match TRBD1. This CDR3 spans 16 amino acids. Trimming cost V 6 bases and J 5 bases; bases outside gene matches: 13. Germline CDR1 is SNHLY and CDR2 is FYNNEI. The CDR3 spells CASRTLQGAKGTEAFF. The CDR3 coding sequence is TGTGCCAGCAGAACACTACAGGGGGCGAAGGGGACTGAAGCTTTCTTT.

V gene TRBV5-1 combines with J gene TRBJ2-6; tentatively, D is TRBD1 (6 bases). The CDR3 runs 15 residues. Trimming removed 4 bases from V and 2 bases from J, with 10 bases in between. Per the germline V gene, CDR1 is SGHRS and CDR2 is YFSETQ. The CDR3 DNA is TGCGCCAGCAGCCCTTACAGGGCTGGGGCCAACGTCCTGACTTTC. Residues: CASSPYRAGANVLTF.

The chain couples TRBV6-1 to TRBJ1-1, with 7 bases lining up with TRBD1. The CDR3 runs to 13 residues. V trimming: 9 bases; J trimming: 6 bases; junction bases outside the gene matches: 10. CDR1 is MNHNS, CDR2 SASEGT, per germline. CDR3 loop: CASATGAIAEAFF. As DNA, the CDR3 is TGTGCCAGTGCAACAGGGGCGATCGCTGAAGCTTTCTTT.

The chain employs TRBV2 and TRBJ1-2; 7 bases fit TRBD1. The CDR3 contains 13 residues. CDR1 is SNHLY and CDR2 is FYNNEI in the germline V gene. The J segment lost 8 bases and the V segment lost 4 bases, leaving 7 bases of the junction unmatched. The chain's CDR3 is CASSVGGAGGYTF. The CDR3 DNA follows: TGTGCCAGCAGTGTAGGGGGCGCAGGCGGCTACACCTTC. Drawing the rest from reference TRBV2 and TRBJ1-2, the complete variable domain is EPEVTQTPSHQVTQMGQEVILRCVPISNHLYFYWYRQILGQKVEFLVSFYNNEISEKSEIFDDQFSVERPDGSNFTLKIRSTKLEDSAMYFCASSVGGAGGYTFGSGTRLTVV.

This chain links TRBV13 with TRBJ2-1, with no clear D. The germline V gene has CDR1 PRHDT and CDR2 FYEKMQ (reference sequence). The CDR3 sequence is 12 residues long. Trimming left V 6 bases short and J 7 bases short, with 10 bases between. In DNA form, the CDR3 reads TGTGCCAGCAGATCAACAGAAAATGAGCAGTTCTTC. Translation gives CASRSTENEQFF.

The chain carries TRBV28 and TRBJ1-6; D gene uncertain. The V end was cut by 10 bases, the J end by 11 bases, with 18 bases between. CDR3 length: 13 amino acids. The V gene's germline CDR1 is MDHEN and CDR2 SYDVKM. The CDR3 DNA follows: TGTGCCATCCGAACGAGCGAGAGTACACCCCTCCACTTT. Translation gives CAIRTSESTPLHF.

In the case of this clone: The germline gene is not matched at one end of the junction; a read error may be the cause. CDR3 sequence: CASGTGTARF. Written as DNA, the CDR3 is TGTGCCAGCGGAACCGGGACAGCTCGCTTT. The chain has TRBV28 and TRBJ1-1; 7 positions agree with TRBD1. The CDR3 extends over 10 amino acids. Per germline, CDR1 MDHEN and CDR2 SYDVKM.